This TCR beta chain was obtained from a study of OX40 agonist ivuxolimab in advanced cancers. Study overall: Among those enrolled, mean age was about 60 years (range roughly 20 to 79) and about 79% were male.

With regard to this clone: What it binds is unknown.

Overall study results and limits: With doses of 0.1 to 3.0 mg/kg, CD4+ and CD8+ blood T cells had undergone clonal expansion by week 6.

Produced via immunoSEQ multiplex PCR; TCRdb's table is partial and in-frame only. The sample comprises 45,000 to 60,000 clones, around 80% of which are singletons, and over 3% rests with the top ten. V was trimmed by 1 base and J by 0 bases, leaving 6 bases between them. CDR1 and CDR2 (germline): SGHRS, YFSETQ. The CDR3 is 14 amino acids. If patients had autoimmune disease history or systemic immunosuppression, they were excluded. Researchers took blood at baseline, on cycle 4 day 1, and on cycle 7 day 1. Sample: CD4+ or CD8+ T cells sorted from blood, taken in a trial of the OX40 agonist ivuxolimab. This TCR came from an adult with an advanced solid tumor such as melanoma, head and neck, liver or kidney cancer. The gene calls are TRBV5-1 and TRBJ2-3, with D hard to call. This chain's CDR3 is CASSLSGSTDTQYF. The CDR3 DNA reads TGCGCCAGCAGCTTGTCCGGGAGCACAGATACGCAGTATTTT.